This T cell receptor beta chain was sequenced during a study of beta chain features in type 1 diabetes. About the study: Regarding age, gender and cell yields, patients proved similar to healthy donors.

Germline CDR1 and CDR2: SQVTM and ANQGSEA. V lost 6 bases, J lost 2 bases, and 13 bases lay in between. This CDR3 spans 13 amino acids. Regarding the study as a whole: There was a moderate but significant shortening of TCRB CDR3s in all four CD4+ subsets of Type 1 diabetes patients. For patients, the naive, central memory and Treg TCRB repertoires appeared more alike than for healthy donors.

This clone has just a few counts. Antigen specificity is unknown. The sequenced template was cDNA made from the entire isolated RNA. Sequencing was performed with immunoSEQ multiplex PCR; in TCRdb, only in-frame clones are kept and a portion is missing. The data hold approximately 250,000 clones, with less than 30% observed a single time. Every participating donor gave one draw, a heparinised blood sample averaging around 120 mL. The J gene is TRBJ2-5, the V gene TRBV29-1, with D possibly TRBD1 on 6 matching bases. The clonotype originates from a woman aged 25 to 39 with type 1 diabetes. Material: naive CD4+ T cells from blood. The CDR3 DNA reads TGCAGCGTCACCGCAGGGACACAAGAGACCCAGTACTTC. Translating it yields CSVTAGTQETQYF.